The 5 T cell receptor beta chains given below trace back to one sample, sequenced in a study of early T cells in non-severe SARS-CoV-2 infection. MiXCR, applied by TCRdb to the 5' RACE reads, yields one record per CDR3 protein. The sample includes about 59,000 distinct CDR3 sequences, more than 10% of them seen just once. The sequenced sample consisted of whole blood. Receptors originate from an adult who was a healthcare worker with PCR-confirmed SARS-CoV-2 infection or an uninfected control (not recorded which).

This clonotype was seen at least ten times. The CDR3 region is CASSLGAGGSSPLHF. The CDR3 region has the DNA TGTGCCAGCAGCTTAGGTGCAGGGGGCTCTTCACCCCTCCACTTT. This chain uses TRBV7-6 with TRBJ1-6; 8 bases align to TRBD1. The J segment lost 9 bases and the V segment lost 1 base, leaving 5 bases of the junction unmatched. The CDR3 extends over 15 amino acids. Germline V gives CDR1 SGHVS, CDR2 FNYEAQ.

The chain employs TRBV7-9 and TRBJ1-4; 7 bases are shared with TRBD1. V lost 4 bases and J lost 7; bases outside the gene matches: 15. The CDR3 is 17 residues long. The germline V gene encodes CDR1 SEHNR and CDR2 FQNEAQ (reference sequence). CDR3 in DNA: TGTGCCAGCAGCTCCCGCCCCGACAGGGAGAGGGGTGAAAAACTGTTTTTT. The encoded protein is CASSSRPDRERGEKLFF.

This chain uses TRBV7-9 with TRBJ2-7, with 9 positions matching TRBD1. J gave up 4 bases and V 2 bases, and 21 bases lay outside the gene matches. The germline gives CDR1 SEHNR, CDR2 FQNEAQ (reference sequence). CDR3 length equals 20 residues. The CDR3 loop is CASSLSLGRDQRDRVYEQYF. The CDR3 nucleotides are TGTGCCAGCAGCTTATCTCTCGGTCGCGACCAGCGGGACAGGGTGTACGAGCAGTACTTC.

This clonotype has a count of ten or more. V and J are TRBV9 and TRBJ2-1; 9 bases are a match to TRBD2. V lost 4 bases and J lost 7; bases outside the gene matches: 15. This CDR3 spans 17 amino acids. Germline V lookup: CDR1 SGDLS, CDR2 YYNGEE. The CDR3, as DNA: TGTGCCAGCAGCACCCGCCCCCTAGCGGGGAGGTCTAATGAGCAGTTCTTC. Amino acid sequence: CASSTRPLAGRSNEQFF.

In this sample, this clonotype turned up many times. As DNA, the CDR3 is TGCGCCAGCAGTCAATCCGCCGATACACCACAGGAGCAGCAGTATTTT. Amino acids: CASSQSADTPQEQQYF. The rearrangement uses TRBV23-1 and TRBJ2-3; D is possibly TRBD1 (5 bases). TRBV23-1 counts as an open reading frame of uncertain function. Trimming removed 0 bases at V and 11 bases at J, with 21 bases between. The CDR3 is made up of 16 amino acids.